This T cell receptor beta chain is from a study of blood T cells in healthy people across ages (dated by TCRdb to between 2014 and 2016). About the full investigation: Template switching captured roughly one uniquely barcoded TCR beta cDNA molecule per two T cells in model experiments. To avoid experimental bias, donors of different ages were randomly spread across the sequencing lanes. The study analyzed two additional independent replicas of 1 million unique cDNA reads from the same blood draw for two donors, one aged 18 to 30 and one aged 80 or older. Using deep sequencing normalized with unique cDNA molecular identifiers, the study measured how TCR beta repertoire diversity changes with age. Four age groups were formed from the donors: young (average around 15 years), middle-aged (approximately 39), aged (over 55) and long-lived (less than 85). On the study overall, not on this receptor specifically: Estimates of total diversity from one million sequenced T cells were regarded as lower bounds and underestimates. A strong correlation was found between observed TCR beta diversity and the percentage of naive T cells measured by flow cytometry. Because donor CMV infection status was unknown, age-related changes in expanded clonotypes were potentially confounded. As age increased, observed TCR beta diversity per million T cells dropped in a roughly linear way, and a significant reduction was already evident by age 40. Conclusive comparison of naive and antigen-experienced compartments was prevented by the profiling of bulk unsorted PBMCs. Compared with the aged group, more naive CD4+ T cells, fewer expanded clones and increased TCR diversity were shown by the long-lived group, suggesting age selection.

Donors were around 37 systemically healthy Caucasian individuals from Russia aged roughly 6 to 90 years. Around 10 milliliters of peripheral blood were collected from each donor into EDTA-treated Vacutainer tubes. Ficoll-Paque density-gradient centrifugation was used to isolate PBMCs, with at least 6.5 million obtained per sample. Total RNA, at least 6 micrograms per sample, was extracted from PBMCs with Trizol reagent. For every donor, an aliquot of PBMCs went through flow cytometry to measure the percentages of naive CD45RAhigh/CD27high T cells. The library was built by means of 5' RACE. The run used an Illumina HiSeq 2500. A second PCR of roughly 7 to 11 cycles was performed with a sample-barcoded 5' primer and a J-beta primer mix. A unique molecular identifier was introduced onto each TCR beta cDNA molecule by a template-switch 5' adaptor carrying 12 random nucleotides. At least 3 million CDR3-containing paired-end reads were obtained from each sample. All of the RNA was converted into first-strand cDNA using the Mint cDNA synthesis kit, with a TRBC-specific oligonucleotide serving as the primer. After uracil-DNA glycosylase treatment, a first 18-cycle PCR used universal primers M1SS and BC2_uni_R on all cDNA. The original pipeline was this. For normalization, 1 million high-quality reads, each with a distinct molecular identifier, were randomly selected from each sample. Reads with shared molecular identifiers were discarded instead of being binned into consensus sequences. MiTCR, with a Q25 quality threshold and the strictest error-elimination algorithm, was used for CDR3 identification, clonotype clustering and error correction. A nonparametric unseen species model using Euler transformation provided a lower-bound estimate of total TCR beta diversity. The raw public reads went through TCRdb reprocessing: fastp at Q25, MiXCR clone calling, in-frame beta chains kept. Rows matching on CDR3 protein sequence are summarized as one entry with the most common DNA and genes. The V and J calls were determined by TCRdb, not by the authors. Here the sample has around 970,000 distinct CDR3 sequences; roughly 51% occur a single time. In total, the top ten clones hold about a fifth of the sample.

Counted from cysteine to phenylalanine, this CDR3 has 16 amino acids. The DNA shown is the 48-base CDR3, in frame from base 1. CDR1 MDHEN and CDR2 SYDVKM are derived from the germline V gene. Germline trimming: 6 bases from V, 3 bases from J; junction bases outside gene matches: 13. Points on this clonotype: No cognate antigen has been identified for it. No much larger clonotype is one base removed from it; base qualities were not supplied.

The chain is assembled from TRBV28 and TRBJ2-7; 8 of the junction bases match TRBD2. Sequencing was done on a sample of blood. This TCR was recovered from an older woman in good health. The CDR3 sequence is CASSSAKAGANYEQYF. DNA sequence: TGTGCCAGCAGCTCCGCAAAAGCGGGAGCGAACTACGAGCAGTACTTC.